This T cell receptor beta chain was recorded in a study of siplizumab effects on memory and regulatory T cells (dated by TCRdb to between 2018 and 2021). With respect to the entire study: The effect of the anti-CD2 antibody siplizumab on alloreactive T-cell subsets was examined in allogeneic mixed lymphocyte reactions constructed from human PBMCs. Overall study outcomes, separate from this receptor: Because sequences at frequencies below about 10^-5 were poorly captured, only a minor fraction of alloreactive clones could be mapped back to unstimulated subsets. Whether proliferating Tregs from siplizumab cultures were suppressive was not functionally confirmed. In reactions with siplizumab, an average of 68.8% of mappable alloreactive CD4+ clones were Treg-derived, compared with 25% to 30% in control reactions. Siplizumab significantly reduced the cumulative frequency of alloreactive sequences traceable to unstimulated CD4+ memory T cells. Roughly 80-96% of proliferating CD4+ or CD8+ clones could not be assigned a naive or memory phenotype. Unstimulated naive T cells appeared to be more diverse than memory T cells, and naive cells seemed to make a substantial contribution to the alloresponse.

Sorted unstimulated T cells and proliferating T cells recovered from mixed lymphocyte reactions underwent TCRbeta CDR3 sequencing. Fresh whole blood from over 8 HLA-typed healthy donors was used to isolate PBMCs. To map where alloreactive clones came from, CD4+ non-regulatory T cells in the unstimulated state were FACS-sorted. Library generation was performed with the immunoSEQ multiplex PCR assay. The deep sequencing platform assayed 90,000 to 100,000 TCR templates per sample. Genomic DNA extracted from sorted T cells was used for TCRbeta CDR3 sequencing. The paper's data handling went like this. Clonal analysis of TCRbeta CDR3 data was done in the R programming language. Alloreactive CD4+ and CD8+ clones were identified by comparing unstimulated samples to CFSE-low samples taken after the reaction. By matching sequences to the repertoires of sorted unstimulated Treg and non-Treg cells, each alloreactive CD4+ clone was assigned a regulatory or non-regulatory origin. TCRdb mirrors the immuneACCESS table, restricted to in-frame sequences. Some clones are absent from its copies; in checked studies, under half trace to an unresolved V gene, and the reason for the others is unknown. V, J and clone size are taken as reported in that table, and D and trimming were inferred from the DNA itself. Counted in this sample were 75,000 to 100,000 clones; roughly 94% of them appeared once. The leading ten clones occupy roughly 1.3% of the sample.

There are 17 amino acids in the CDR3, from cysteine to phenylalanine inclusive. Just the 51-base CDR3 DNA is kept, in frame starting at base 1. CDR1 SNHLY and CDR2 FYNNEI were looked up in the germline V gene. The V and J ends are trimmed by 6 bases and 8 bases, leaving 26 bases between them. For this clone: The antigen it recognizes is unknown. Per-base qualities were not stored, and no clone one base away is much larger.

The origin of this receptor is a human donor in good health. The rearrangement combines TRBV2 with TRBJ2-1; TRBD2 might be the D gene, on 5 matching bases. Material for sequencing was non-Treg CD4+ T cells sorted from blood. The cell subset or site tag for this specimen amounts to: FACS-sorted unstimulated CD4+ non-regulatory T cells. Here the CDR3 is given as CASSAHRGSVSRDEQFF. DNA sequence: TGTGCCAGCAGCGCCCACCGAGGGAGTGTTTCGAGGGATGAGCAGTTCTTC.